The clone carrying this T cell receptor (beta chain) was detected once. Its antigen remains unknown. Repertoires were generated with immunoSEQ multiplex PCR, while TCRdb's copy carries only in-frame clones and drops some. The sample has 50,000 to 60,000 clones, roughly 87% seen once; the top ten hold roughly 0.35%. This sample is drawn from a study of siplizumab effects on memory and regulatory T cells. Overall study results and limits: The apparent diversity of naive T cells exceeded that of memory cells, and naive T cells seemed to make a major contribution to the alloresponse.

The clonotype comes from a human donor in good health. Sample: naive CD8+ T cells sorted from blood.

The CDR3 bases are TGTGCCACCAGCTCCGGGGTTAATGAGCAGTTCTTC. Its translation: CATSSGVNEQFF. The chain carries TRBV15 and TRBJ2-1, with D possibly matching TRBD2 (5 bases). From germline, CDR1 is LNHNV and CDR2 YYDKDF (reference sequence). V lost 5 bases and J 7 bases, leaving 9 bases between the germline ends. This CDR3 spans 12 amino acids.